These 19 T cell receptor beta chains came from one sample sequenced in a study of T-cell reconstitution after alpha-beta-depleted transplantation in children (dated by TCRdb to 2015 to 2016). Per the publication, the treatment or condition label means: allogeneic hematopoietic cell transplantation with graft depleted of TCRalphabeta T cells and CD19 B cells. The library was obtained by PCR. Sequencing was carried out with an Illumina HiSeq 2500. Molecular barcoding was employed in the preparation of TCR libraries, with unique molecular identifiers being used to normalize TCRbeta repertoire quantification. In TCRdb, the public reads were trimmed at Q25 with fastp and aligned with MiXCR, with productive beta chains retained. Every CDR3 protein is listed once, alongside the most common genes and DNA of its rows. The sample records about 590,000 distinct CDR3 sequences, over 10% of which are singletons. The ten largest clonotypes hold around 2.2% of the sample.

The sequenced sample was PBMCs, mostly from graft donor cells, obtained 360 days after TCRalphabeta/CD19-depleted stem cell transplant. The receptors shown here come from a male patient younger than 18 who had a stem cell transplant for acute myeloid leukemia, so the T cells may come from the graft donor.

The chain has TRBV5-1 and TRBJ2-3, with TRBD2 matching 13 bases. CDR1 and CDR2 (germline): SGHRS, YFSETQ. CDR3 length: 16 residues. Trimming took 4 bases from V and 5 from J; bases not matched to a gene: 7. Here the CDR3 reads CASSPGLAGVEDTQYF. In nucleotides, the CDR3 is TGCGCCAGCAGCCCCGGACTAGCGGGAGTGGAAGATACGCAGTATTTT.

The J gene is TRBJ2-6, the V gene TRBV14; 7 bases line up with TRBD2. The germline V gene has CDR1 SGHDN and CDR2 FVKESK. J gave up 3 bases and V 1 base, and 18 bases lay outside the gene matches. The CDR3 has 21 residues. The CDR3 region is CASSQGTTQPTLADGANVLTF. CDR3 DNA: TGTGCCAGCAGCCAAGGTACGACTCAGCCGACGCTAGCGGATGGGGCCAACGTCCTGACTTTC.

This clonotype was counted ten times or more. The chain joins TRBV4-3 to TRBJ2-7, with D perhaps assigned TRBD1 or TRBD2 (5 bases each). CDR3 size: 14 residues. Per the germline V gene, CDR1 is LGHNA and CDR2 is YSLEER. The V gene lost 3 bases and the J gene lost 4 bases, with 13 bases spanning the gap. The chain's CDR3 is CASSQNRDGYEQYF. The CDR3 DNA reads as TGCGCCAGCAGCCAGAATCGGGACGGGTACGAGCAGTACTTC.

The chain combines TRBV20-1 with TRBJ2-1, with D perhaps given as TRBD1 or TRBD2 (5 bases each). Germline CDR1 DFQATT, CDR2 SNEGSKA (reference sequence). The V end lost 0 bases, the J end lost 7 bases, and 16 bases lay between the germline ends. This CDR3 contains 15 residues. In nucleotides, the CDR3 is TGCAGTGCTAGAGATCGGGGCTCCGCCAGTAATGAGCAGTTCTTC. It encodes CSARDRGSASNEQFF.

This clonotype was detected ten times or more. The J gene is TRBJ2-2, the V gene TRBV3-1; D is perhaps TRBD1 (6 bases). The V gene lost 5 bases and the J gene lost 0 bases, with 10 bases spanning the gap. The germline V gene encodes CDR1 LGHDT and CDR2 YNNKEL (reference sequence). The CDR3 is 15 residues long. DNA for the CDR3: TGTGCCAGCAGCAGACAGGCAACGAACACCGGGGAGCTGTTTTTT. Protein: CASSRQATNTGELFF.

In its sample, this clonotype was seen a few times. The V and J genes are TRBV21-1 and TRBJ2-2; the table's D call, TRBD2, was not checked against the DNA. TRBV21-1 is described as a pseudogene. CDR3 length equals 17 residues. The CDR3 here is CASRDKGPEMGTGELFF. The CDR3 nucleotides read TGTGCCAGCAGGGATAAAGGGCCGGAAATGGGCACCGGGGAGCTGTTTTTT.

V gene TRBV7-6 combines with J gene TRBJ2-1; possibly TRBD2 for D (5 bases). The V and J ends lost 2 bases and 2 bases respectively, with 19 bases between them. The CDR3 runs 18 residues. CDR1 and CDR2 from the germline V gene are SGHVS and FNYEAQ. In DNA form, the CDR3 reads TGTGCCAGCAGCTTAATGGGAGTGGGCTCAACCACCTACAATGAGCAGTTCTTC. Translating gives CASSLMGVGSTTYNEQFF.

The chain employs TRBV9 and TRBJ2-7; no firm D call. Trimming stripped 0 bases from V and 0 bases from J, with 22 bases between. The CDR3 has 19 residues. Per germline, CDR1 SGDLS and CDR2 YYNGEE. CDR3 region: CASSVDGVGEFPSSYEQYF. The CDR3 nucleotides are TGTGCCAGCAGCGTAGACGGAGTAGGCGAATTCCCGAGCTCCTACGAGCAGTACTTC.

The chain joins TRBV4-3 to TRBJ2-3, with 7 bases fitting TRBD2. The junction had 7 bases not matched to a gene; V was cut back by 0 bases and J by 4 bases. This CDR3 comprises 16 residues. Germline lookup yields CDR1 LGHNA and CDR2 YSLEER. CDR3 DNA sequence: TGCGCCAGCAGCCAAGATGGGCGGGAGCGGCCAGATACGCAGTATTTT. This encodes CASSQDGRERPDTQYF.

This sequence joins TRBV7-9 and TRBJ2-1; 9 nucleotides match TRBD2. V lost 3 bases and J lost 9; bases outside the gene matches: 3. This CDR3 comprises 13 residues. Germline V gene data show CDR1 as SEHNR and CDR2 as FQNEAQ (reference sequence). The DNA for the CDR3 is TGTGCCAGCAGCTTTTCTAGCGGGATTGAGCAGTTCTTC. Protein sequence: CASSFSSGIEQFF.

The chain has TRBV28 and TRBJ2-7; the match to TRBD1 covers 9 bases. Germline CDR1 MDHEN, CDR2 SYDVKM. Losses at the gene ends were 5 bases for V and 1 base for J; bases not matched to a gene: 12. This CDR3 contains 17 residues. The CDR3 DNA sequence: TGTGCCAGCAGTCCCTTTAGAAGACAGGGGGTTTCCTACGAGCAGTACTTC. Translated, it gives CASSPFRRQGVSYEQYF.

V gene TRBV6-5 combines with J gene TRBJ2-2; D tentatively fits TRBD1 or TRBD2 (5 bases each). The CDR3 runs 12 residues. Deletions cut 11 bases from V and 3 bases from J, with 10 bases between. CDR1 and CDR2 (germline): MNHEY, SVGAGI. The CDR3 nucleotides are TGTGCCTCGCAGGGAGACACCGGGGAGCTGTTTTTT. Its translation: CASQGDTGELFF.

This clonotype was seen more than once but under ten times. The chain uses TRBV9 and TRBJ2-7; no reliable D call. CDR1 is SGDLS, CDR2 YYNGEE, per germline. With 2 bases removed from V and 5 bases from J, the gap between germline ends came to 11 bases. This CDR3 is 13 amino acids long. Written as DNA, the CDR3 is TGTGCCAGCAGCGTGGGTGTATGGAACGAGCAGTACTTC. The encoded protein is CASSVGVWNEQYF.

This clonotype was picked up a small number of times. This sequence joins TRBV20-1 and TRBJ2-7; perhaps TRBD1 as D (5 bases). V lost 5 bases and J 0 bases, leaving 14 bases between the germline ends. Germline CDR1 reads DFQATT; CDR2 reads SNEGSKA (reference sequence). The CDR3 runs to 14 residues. The CDR3 is CSALKTGISYEQYF. The CDR3 region has the DNA TGCAGTGCTCTAAAAACAGGAATCTCCTACGAGCAGTACTTC.

This clonotype has more than one count but fewer than ten. This chain connects TRBV5-6 to TRBJ2-7; D possibly corresponds to TRBD2 (5 bases). The CDR3 consists of 12 residues. Trimming removed 3 bases from V and 3 bases from J, with 7 bases in between. Germline CDR1 reads SGHDT; CDR2 reads YYEEEE. The CDR3 protein is CASSSDYYEQYF. The CDR3 region has the DNA TGTGCCAGCAGCTCAGACTACTACGAGCAGTACTTC.

The chain joins TRBV28 to TRBJ2-1; D may be TRBD2 (5 bases). V was shortened by 1 base and J by 6 bases, with 16 bases between the two germline ends. This CDR3 comprises 16 residues. The germline CDR1 and CDR2 sequences are MDHEN and SYDVKM. CDR3 sequence (DNA): TGTGCCAGCAGTTTATCTGGTCTAGCCGAGGTCAATGAGCAGTTCTTC. Its protein is CASSLSGLAEVNEQFF.

The V call is TRBV20-1, the J call TRBJ2-5; no firm D call. Trimming cost V 3 bases and J 5 bases, with 7 bases left between them. Germline V gene lookup returns CDR1 DFQATT and CDR2 SNEGSKA (reference sequence). The CDR3 runs to 11 residues. CDR3 in amino acids: CSASGVETQYF. In DNA form, the CDR3 reads TGCAGTGCTAGTGGAGTCGAGACCCAGTACTTC.

This clonotype was found a few times. The chain links TRBV28 to TRBJ2-5; TRBD2 might be the D (5 bases). The CDR3 length is 14 residues. V was trimmed by 3 bases and J by 5 bases, leaving 13 bases between them. Germline V gene data show CDR1 as MDHEN and CDR2 as SYDVKM. The CDR3, as DNA: TGTGCCAGCAGTTTGGCATCCAAGCGGGAGACCCAGTACTTC. This codes for CASSLASKRETQYF.

The CDR3 is CASSLLLAGVGELFF. The CDR3 DNA reads as TGTGCCAGCAGCTTATTACTAGCGGGAGTCGGGGAGCTGTTTTTT. The genes are TRBV7-2 and TRBJ2-2; TRBD2 agrees at 11 bases. Germline loops: CDR1 SGHTA, CDR2 FQGNSA. The CDR3 extends over 15 amino acids. After removal of 2 bases from V and 7 bases from J, the junction contained 3 bases not matched to a gene.